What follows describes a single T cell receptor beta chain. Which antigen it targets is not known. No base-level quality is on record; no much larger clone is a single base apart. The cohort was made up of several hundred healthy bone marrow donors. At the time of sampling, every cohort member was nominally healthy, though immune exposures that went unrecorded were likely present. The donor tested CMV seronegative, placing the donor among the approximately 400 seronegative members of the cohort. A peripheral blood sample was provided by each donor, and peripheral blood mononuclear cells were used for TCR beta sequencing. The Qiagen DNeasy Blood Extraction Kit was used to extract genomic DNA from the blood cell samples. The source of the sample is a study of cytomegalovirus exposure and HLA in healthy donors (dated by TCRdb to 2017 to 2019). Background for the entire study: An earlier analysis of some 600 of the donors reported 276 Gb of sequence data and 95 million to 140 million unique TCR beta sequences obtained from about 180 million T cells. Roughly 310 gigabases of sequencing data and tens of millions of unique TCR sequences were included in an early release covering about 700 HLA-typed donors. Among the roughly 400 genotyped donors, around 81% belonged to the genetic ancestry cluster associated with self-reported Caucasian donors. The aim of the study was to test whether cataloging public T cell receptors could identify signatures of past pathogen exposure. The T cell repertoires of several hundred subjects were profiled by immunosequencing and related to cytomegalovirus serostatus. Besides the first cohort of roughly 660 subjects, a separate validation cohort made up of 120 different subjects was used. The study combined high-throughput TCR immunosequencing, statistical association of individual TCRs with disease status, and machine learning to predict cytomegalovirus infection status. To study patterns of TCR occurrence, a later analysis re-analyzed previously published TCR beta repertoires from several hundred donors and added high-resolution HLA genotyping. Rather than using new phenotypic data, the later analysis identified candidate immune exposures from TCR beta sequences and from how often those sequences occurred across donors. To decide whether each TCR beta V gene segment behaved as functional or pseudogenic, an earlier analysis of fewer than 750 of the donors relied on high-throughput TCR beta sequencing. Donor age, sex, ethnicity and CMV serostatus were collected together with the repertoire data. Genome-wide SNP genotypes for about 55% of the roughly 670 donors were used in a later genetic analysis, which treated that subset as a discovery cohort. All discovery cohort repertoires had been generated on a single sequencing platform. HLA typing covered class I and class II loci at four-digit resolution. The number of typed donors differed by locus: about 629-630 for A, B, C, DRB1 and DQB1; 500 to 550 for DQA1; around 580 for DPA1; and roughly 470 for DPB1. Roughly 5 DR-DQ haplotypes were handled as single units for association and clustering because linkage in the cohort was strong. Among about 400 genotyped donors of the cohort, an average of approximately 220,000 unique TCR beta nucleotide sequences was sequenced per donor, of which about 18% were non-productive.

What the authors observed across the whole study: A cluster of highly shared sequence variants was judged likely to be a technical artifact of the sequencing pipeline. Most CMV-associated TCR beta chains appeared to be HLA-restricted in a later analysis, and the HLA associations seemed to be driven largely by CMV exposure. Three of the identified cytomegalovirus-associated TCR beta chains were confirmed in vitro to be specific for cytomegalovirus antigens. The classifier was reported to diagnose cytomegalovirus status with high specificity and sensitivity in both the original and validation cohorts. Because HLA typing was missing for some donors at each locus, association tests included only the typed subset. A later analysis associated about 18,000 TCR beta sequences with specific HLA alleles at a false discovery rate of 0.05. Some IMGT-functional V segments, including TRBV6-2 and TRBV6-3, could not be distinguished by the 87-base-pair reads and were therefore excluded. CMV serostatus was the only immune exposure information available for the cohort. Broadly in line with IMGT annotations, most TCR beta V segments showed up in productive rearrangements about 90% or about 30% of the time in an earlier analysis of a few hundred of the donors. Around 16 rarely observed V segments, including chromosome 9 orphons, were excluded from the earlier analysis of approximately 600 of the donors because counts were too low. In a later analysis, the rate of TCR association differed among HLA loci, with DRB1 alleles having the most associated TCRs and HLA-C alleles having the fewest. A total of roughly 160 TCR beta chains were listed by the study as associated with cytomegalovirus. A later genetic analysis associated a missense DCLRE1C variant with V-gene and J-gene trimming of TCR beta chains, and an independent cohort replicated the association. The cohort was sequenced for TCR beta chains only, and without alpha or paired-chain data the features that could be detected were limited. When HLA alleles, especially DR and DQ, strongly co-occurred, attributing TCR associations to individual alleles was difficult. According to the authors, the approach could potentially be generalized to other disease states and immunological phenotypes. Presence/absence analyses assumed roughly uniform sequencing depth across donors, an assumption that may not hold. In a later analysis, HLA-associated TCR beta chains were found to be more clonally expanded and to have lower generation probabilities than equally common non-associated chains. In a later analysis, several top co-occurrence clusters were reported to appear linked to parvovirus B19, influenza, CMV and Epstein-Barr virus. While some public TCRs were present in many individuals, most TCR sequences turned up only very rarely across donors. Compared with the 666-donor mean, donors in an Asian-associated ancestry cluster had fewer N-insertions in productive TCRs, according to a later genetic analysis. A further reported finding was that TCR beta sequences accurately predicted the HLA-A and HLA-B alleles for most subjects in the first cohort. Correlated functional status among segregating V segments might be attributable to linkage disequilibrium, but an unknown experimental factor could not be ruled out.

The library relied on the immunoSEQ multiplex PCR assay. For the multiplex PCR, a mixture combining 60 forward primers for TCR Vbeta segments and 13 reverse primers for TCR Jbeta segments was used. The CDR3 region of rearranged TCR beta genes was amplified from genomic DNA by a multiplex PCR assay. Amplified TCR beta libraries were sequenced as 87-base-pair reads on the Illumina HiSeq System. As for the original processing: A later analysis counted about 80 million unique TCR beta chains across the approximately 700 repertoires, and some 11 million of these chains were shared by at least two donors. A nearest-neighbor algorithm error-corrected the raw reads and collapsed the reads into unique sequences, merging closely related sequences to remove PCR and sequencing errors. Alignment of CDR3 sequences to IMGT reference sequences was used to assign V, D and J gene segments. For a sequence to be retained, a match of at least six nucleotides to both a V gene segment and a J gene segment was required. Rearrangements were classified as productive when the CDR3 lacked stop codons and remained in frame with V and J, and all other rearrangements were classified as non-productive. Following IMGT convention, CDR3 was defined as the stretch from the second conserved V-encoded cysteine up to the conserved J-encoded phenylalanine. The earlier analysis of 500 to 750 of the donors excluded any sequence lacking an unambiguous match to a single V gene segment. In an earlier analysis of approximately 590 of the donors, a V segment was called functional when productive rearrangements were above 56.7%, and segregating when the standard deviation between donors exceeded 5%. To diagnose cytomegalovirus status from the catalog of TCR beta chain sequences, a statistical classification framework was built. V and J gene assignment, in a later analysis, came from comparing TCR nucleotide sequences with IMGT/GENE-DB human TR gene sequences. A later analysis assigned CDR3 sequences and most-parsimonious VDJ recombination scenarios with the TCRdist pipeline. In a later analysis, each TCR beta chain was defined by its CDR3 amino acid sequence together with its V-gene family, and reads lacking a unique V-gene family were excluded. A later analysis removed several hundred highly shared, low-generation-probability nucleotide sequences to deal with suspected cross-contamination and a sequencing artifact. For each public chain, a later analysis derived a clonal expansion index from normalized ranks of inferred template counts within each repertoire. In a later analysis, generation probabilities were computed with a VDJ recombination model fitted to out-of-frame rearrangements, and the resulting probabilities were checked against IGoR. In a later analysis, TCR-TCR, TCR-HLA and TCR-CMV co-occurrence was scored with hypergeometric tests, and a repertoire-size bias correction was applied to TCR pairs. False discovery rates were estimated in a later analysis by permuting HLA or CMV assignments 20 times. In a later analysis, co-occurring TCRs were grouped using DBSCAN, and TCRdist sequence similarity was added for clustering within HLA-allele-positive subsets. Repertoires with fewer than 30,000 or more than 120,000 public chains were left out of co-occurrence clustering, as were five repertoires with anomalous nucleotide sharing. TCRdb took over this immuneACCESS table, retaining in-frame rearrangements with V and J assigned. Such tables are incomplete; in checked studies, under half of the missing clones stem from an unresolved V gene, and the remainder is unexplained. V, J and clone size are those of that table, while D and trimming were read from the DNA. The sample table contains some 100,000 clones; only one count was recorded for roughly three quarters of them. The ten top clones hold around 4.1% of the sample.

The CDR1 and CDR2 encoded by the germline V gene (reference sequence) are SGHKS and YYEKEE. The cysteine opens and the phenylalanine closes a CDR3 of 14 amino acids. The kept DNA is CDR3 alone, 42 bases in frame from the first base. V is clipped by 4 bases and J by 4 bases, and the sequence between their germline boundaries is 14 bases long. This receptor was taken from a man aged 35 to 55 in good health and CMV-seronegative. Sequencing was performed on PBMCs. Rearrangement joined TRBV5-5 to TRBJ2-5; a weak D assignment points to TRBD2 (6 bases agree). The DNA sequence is TGTGCCAGCAGCCTTGGTGGAGGGGCAGAGACCCAGTACTTC. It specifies CASSLGGGAETQYF.